These 6 T cell receptor beta chains originate from one sample sequenced in a study of shared clonotypes between healthy human individuals. Clones were sequenced by immunoSEQ multiplex PCR, and TCRdb holds only the in-frame ones, with some missing. Altogether 2.3 million or so clones are present, just over 90% being singletons, with the ten largest covering 0.39%. Material: naive CD4+ T cells from PBMCs. Subset: CD45RA+ positively selected. The receptor source for this set is a man aged 18 to 30 in good health. Some clones in this sample may be carry-over from other donors' samples.

V gene TRBV18 combines with J gene TRBJ2-7, with D possibly matching TRBD2 (6 bases). Trimming removed 6 bases at V and 2 bases at J, with 11 bases between. CDR1 and CDR2 from the germline V gene are KGHSH and LQKENI. CDR3 length: 13 amino acids. DNA of the CDR3: TGTGCCAGCTCGGCGGGGCGGGCCTACGAGCAGTACTTC. Protein sequence: CASSAGRAYEQYF.

The chain couples TRBV7-9 to TRBJ1-3; 11 bases are a match to TRBD1. CDR1 and CDR2 from the germline V gene are SEHNR and FQNEAQ (reference sequence). The CDR3 sequence is 17 residues long. The V gene end was trimmed by 2 bases and the J gene end by 4 bases; junction bases not matched to a gene: 7. This chain's CDR3 is CASSLPGQGARGNTIYF. The CDR3 DNA is TGTGCCAGCAGCTTACCAGGACAGGGGGCGCGAGGAAACACCATATATTTT.

This clone was seen only a few times. V and J are TRBV6-4 and TRBJ1-1; 7 bases align to TRBD1. J lost 5 bases, V lost 6 bases, and 9 bases had no gene match. CDR3 length equals 14 residues. The germline CDR1 and CDR2 sequences are MRHNA and SNTAGT. CDR3 DNA: TGTGCCAGCAGCCCGACAGGGAGGAGGACTGAAGCTTTCTTT. Translation: CASSPTGRRTEAFF.

The gene calls are TRBV7-8 and TRBJ2-7; possibly TRBD1 for D (5 bases). Trimming left V 5 bases short and J 5 bases short, with 19 bases between. There are 15 residues in the CDR3. Germline V CDR1 and CDR2: SGHVS, FQNEAQ. CDR3 in amino acids: CASSPRRHQGDEQYF. The CDR3 region has the DNA TGTGCCAGCAGCCCAAGGCGACACCAAGGGGACGAGCAGTACTTC.

The chain combines TRBV10-3 with TRBJ2-7; possible D gene TRBD1, 6 bases. This CDR3 has 15 residues. V was shortened by 3 bases and J by 2 bases, with 14 bases between the two germline ends. The germline V gene has CDR1 ENHRY and CDR2 SYGVKD. This CDR3 reads CAISDPRDNAYEQYF. The CDR3 DNA reads as TGTGCCATCAGTGACCCCCGGGACAACGCCTACGAGCAGTACTTC.

The chain couples TRBV5-1 to TRBJ2-4; D is perhaps TRBD1 or TRBD2 (5 bases each). The germline CDR1 and CDR2 sequences are SGHRS and YFSETQ. The V gene lost 0 bases and the J gene lost 11 bases, with 9 bases spanning the gap. This CDR3 comprises 12 residues. The CDR3 loop is CASSLGGDVQYF. Written as DNA, the CDR3 is TGCGCCAGCAGCTTGGGAGGGGACGTTCAGTACTTC. The full variable domain, completed using reference TRBV5-1 and TRBJ2-4, is KAGVTQTPRYLIKTRGQQVTLSCSPISGHRSVSWYQQTPGQGLQFLFEYFSETQRNKGNFPGRFSGRQFSNSRSEMNVSTLELGDSALYLCASSLGGDVQYFGAGTRLSVL.